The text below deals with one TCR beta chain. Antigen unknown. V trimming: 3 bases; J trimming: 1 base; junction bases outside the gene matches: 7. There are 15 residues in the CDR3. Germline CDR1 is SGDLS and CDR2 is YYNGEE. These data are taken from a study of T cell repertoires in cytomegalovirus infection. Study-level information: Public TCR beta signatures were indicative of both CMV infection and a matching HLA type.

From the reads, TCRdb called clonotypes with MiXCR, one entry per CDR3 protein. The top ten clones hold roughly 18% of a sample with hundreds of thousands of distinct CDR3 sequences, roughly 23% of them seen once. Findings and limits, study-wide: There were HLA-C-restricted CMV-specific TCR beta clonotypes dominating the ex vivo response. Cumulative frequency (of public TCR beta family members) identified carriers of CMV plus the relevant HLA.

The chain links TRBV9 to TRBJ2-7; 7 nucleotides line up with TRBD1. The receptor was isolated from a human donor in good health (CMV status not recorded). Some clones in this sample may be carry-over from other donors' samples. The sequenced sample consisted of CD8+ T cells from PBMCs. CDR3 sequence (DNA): TGTGCCAGCAGCGACTCCGGGACAGAGTCCTACGAGCAGTACTTC. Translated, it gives CASSDSGTESYEQYF.